The 24 T cell receptor beta chains in this list originate from one sample, sequenced in a study of T-cell memory formation after mild COVID-19. In TCRdb, the 5' RACE reads were re-called with MiXCR into one record per CDR3 protein. The sample has almost 250,000 distinct CDR3 sequences; 15% to 17% are singletons. Sequencing input: PBMCs or a T cell subset sorted from them (not recorded which). The receptors derive from an adult woman who had mild COVID-19 (a few samples of this study predate the infection). Cell type and time point are not known.

The gene calls are TRBV5-1 and TRBJ2-5; TRBD1 is a possible D gene (6 bases). Trimming removed 0 bases from V and 3 bases from J, with 9 bases in between. CDR3 length equals 14 residues. The germline V gene has CDR1 SGHRS and CDR2 YFSETQ. CDR3 nucleotides: TGCGCCAGCAGCTTGGTAGGGGGAGAAGAGACCCAGTACTTC. Protein: CASSLVGGEETQYF.

There are a few counts of this clonotype. This rearrangement joins TRBV2 to TRBJ2-7; D is ambiguous. Germline V gene lookup returns CDR1 SNHLY and CDR2 FYNNEI. This CDR3 has 15 amino acids. Trimming pared 4 bases from V and 3 bases from J, leaving 16 bases between. In DNA form, the CDR3 reads TGTGCCAGCAGTGGGTTAGGGTCAGGATTCTACGAGCAGTACTTC. The encoded protein is CASSGLGSGFYEQYF. Together with reference TRBV2 and TRBJ2-7, the CDR3 gives the full variable domain: EPEVTQTPSHQVTQMGQEVILRCVPISNHLYFYWYRQILGQKVEFLVSFYNNEISEKSEIFDDQFSVERPDGSNFTLKIRSTKLEDSAMYFCASSGLGSGFYEQYFGPGTRLTVT.

This clonotype was counted a few times. The chain uses TRBV5-1 and TRBJ1-1; D is possibly TRBD1 (5 bases). The CDR3 is 15 residues long. Trimming removed 2 bases at V and 7 bases at J, with 18 bases between. Germline V gene lookup returns CDR1 SGHRS and CDR2 YFSETQ. CDR3 residues: CASSFGGGAQREAFF. The CDR3 DNA reads as TGCGCCAGCAGCTTCGGTGGGGGAGCTCAGCGTGAAGCTTTCTTT.

The rearrangement links TRBV3-1 to TRBJ1-5; unclear D gene. Germline values: CDR1 LGHDT, CDR2 YNNKEL (reference sequence). This CDR3 is 16 amino acids long. V lost 5 bases to trimming and J lost 1 base, with 15 bases between them. The chain's CDR3 is CASSSAGPSSNQPQHF. The CDR3, as DNA: TGTGCCAGCAGCTCAGCTGGGCCATCGAGCAATCAGCCCCAGCATTTT.

The chain employs TRBV12-3 or TRBV12-4 and TRBJ1-6; the D is unclear. The V gene lost 3 bases and the J gene lost 13 bases, with 10 bases spanning the gap. CDR3 length equals 12 residues. The CDR3 spells CASSLSVQPLHF. The DNA for the CDR3 is TGTGCCAGCAGTTTGAGCGTTCAGCCCCTCCACTTT.

This clonotype was seen only a few times. The gene calls are TRBV2 and TRBJ2-7; TRBD1 agrees at 7 bases. The ends lost 11 bases at V and 2 bases at J; junction bases unmatched: 6. The CDR3 loop spans 12 amino acids. CDR1 and CDR2 from the germline V gene are SNHLY and FYNNEI. The CDR3 DNA sequence: TGTGCCGGGACAGTTCTCCCCTACGAGCAGTACTTC. It yields the protein CAGTVLPYEQYF.

As regards this clonotype: Its ends do not fully match the called genes, so a read error is possible. V gene TRBV3-1 combines with J gene TRBJ2-5; D unresolved. Germline assignment: CDR1 LGHDT and CDR2 YNNKEL (reference sequence). CDR3 length equals 15 residues. The CDR3 DNA reads TGTGCCAGCGGCCAAGGTTTTTGGCTCCAAGAGACCCAGTACTTC. It specifies CASGQGFWLQETQYF.

The chain couples TRBV6-5 to TRBJ1-2, with 7 nucleotides matching TRBD1. Germline values: CDR1 MNHEY, CDR2 SVGAGI. The CDR3 runs to 15 residues. V was pared by 2 bases and J by 6 bases, with 9 bases of the junction left unmatched. The CDR3 sequence is CASSYPGQPSDGYTF. DNA for the CDR3: TGTGCCAGCAGTTACCCGGGACAGCCTTCGGATGGCTACACCTTC.

This clonotype came up once. The chain carries TRBV14 and TRBJ2-7; TRBD2 matches at 9 bases. The CDR3 is made up of 15 amino acids. The junction had 7 bases not matched to a gene; V was cut back by 4 bases and J by 3 bases. Germline-derived CDR1 and CDR2 are SGHDN and FVKESK. This CDR3 is CASSPYSGRGYEQYF. CDR3 DNA: TGTGCCAGCAGCCCCTATAGCGGGAGAGGCTACGAGCAGTACTTC.

This clonotype has just a few counts. The chain employs TRBV4-1 and TRBJ2-2; 7 bases are shared with TRBD1. This CDR3 is 17 amino acids long. Germline loops: CDR1 MGHRA, CDR2 YSYEKL. Germline trimming cut 3 bases from V and 0 bases from J; bases unmatched to any gene: 7. CDR3 DNA: TGCGCCAGCAGCCATAAGACAGGGACATCGAACACCGGGGAGCTGTTTTTT. Translation gives CASSHKTGTSNTGELFF.

The sample holds a few counts of this clonotype. This sequence joins TRBV6-5 and TRBJ2-7, with TRBD1 matching over 7 bases. Germline values: CDR1 MNHEY, CDR2 SVGAGI. V gave up 10 bases and J gave up 3 bases; unmatched junction bases: 9. This CDR3 spans 13 amino acids. The DNA for the CDR3 is TGTGCCACCACGGGGTCAGGGGGCTACGAGCAGTACTTC. Protein sequence: CATTGSGGYEQYF.

This clonotype came up a few times. The V call is TRBV9, the J call TRBJ1-1, with D possibly matching TRBD1 (5 bases). Germline CDR1 is SGDLS and CDR2 is YYNGEE. The CDR3 covers 14 residues. Trimming removed 2 bases at V and 0 bases at J, with 8 bases between. The CDR3 spells CASSVGVMNTEAFF. The CDR3, as DNA: TGTGCCAGCAGCGTGGGGGTTATGAACACTGAAGCTTTCTTT.

This clonotype was found many times. The J gene is TRBJ2-3, the V gene TRBV11-3; no firm D call. V lost 1 base and J lost 3, with 5 bases in between. Germline V gene lookup returns CDR1 SGHNT and CDR2 YENEEA. The CDR3 consists of 13 residues. In DNA, the CDR3 is TGTGCCAGCAGCTTAGGCCTAACAGATACGCAGTATTTT. Translation: CASSLGLTDTQYF.

This clonotype was counted between two and nine times. The V gene is TRBV6-1, the J gene TRBJ2-2, with D possibly TRBD2 on 5 matching bases. Trimming removed 7 bases at V and 6 bases at J, with 12 bases between. CDR3 length equals 13 residues. Germline lookup yields CDR1 MNHNS and CDR2 SASEGT. The CDR3 spells CASTRGPAGELFF. DNA for the CDR3: TGTGCCAGCACCCGAGGGCCGGCCGGGGAGCTGTTTTTT.

A note on this clonotype: One end of the junction is discordant with germline, which a read error may explain. V gene TRBV7-2 combines with J gene TRBJ2-3; D not resolved. Germline V lookup: CDR1 SGHTA, CDR2 FQGNSA. The CDR3 loop spans 13 amino acids. The CDR3, as DNA: TGTGCCAGCAGCTCCCCCCGAACAGATACGCGGTATTTT. Its protein is CASSSPRTDTRYF.

This clonotype was seen many times. This sequence joins TRBV18 and TRBJ2-7; TRBD2 matches at 13 bases. Germline CDR1 reads KGHSH; CDR2 reads LQKENI. Losses at the gene ends were 3 bases for V and 6 bases for J; bases not matched to a gene: 8. This CDR3 has 16 residues. This CDR3 is CASSPGLAGVSGEQYF. The CDR3 coding sequence is TGTGCCAGCTCACCCGGACTAGCGGGAGTCTCGGGCGAGCAGTACTTC. The full variable domain, with the rest looked up from reference TRBV18 and TRBJ2-7, is NAGVMQNPRHLVRRRGQEARLRCSPMKGHSHVYWYRQLPEEGLKFMVYLQKENIIDESGMPKERFSAEFPKEGPSILRIQQVVRGDSAAYFCASSPGLAGVSGEQYFGPGTRLTVT.

To note about this clonotype: An end of the junction does not agree with germline; a read error may underlie this. The chain combines TRBV7-2 with TRBJ1-1; 7 nucleotides match TRBD1. The germline V gene encodes CDR1 SGHTA and CDR2 FQGNSA. The CDR3 is made up of 16 amino acids. The CDR3 coding sequence is TGTGCCAGCAGCTTAGGACCGACAGGGAGGGACACTGAAGCTTTATTT. Its translation is CASSLGPTGRDTEALF.

This chain joins TRBV2 and TRBJ2-7; 8 bases are a match to TRBD1. Trimming removed 8 bases from V and 5 bases from J; junction bases left unmatched: 11. The CDR3 runs 14 residues. Germline loops: CDR1 SNHLY, CDR2 FYNNEI. CDR3 coding DNA: TGTGCCAGCTTTGCCGGGACAGGTTTCCACGAGCAGTACTTC. Translation gives CASFAGTGFHEQYF.

The sample holds a few counts of this clonotype. The chain uses TRBV20-1 and TRBJ2-3, with 7 bases that match TRBD2. CDR3 size: 13 residues. V lost 3 bases and J lost 3; bases outside the gene matches: 3. Germline CDR1 reads DFQATT; CDR2 reads SNEGSKA (reference sequence). In DNA, the CDR3 is TGCAGTGCTAGGCGACTAGCAACAGATACGCAGTATTTT. Its protein product is CSARRLATDTQYF.

This clonotype was seen only a few times. The gene calls are TRBV5-1 and TRBJ2-3; D is tentatively TRBD1 or TRBD2 (6 bases each). The V gene's germline CDR1 is SGHRS and CDR2 YFSETQ. The germline V and J ends were trimmed by 0 bases and 8 bases, with 16 bases remaining between them. The CDR3 covers 15 residues. The CDR3 DNA reads as TGCGCCAGCAGCTTGGGCGGGACACCTGAGAGTACGCAGTATTTT. This codes for CASSLGGTPESTQYF.

In its sample, this clonotype was seen a few times. This rearrangement joins TRBV4-1 to TRBJ1-4; perhaps TRBD1 as D (6 bases). Germline-derived CDR1 and CDR2 are MGHRA and YSYEKL. Trimming removed 1 base from V and 5 bases from J, with 11 bases in between. CDR3 length: 15 amino acids. CDR3 amino acids: CASSQGAGANEKLFF. The DNA for the CDR3 is TGCGCCAGCAGCCAAGGTGCAGGGGCGAATGAAAAACTGTTTTTT.

This clonotype was detected only a few times. The V and J genes are TRBV10-3 and TRBJ1-1; 9 bases line up with TRBD1. This CDR3 is 14 amino acids long. Trimming took 6 bases from V and 1 from J; bases not matched to a gene: 3. CDR1 and CDR2 (germline): ENHRY, SYGVKD. The CDR3: CAIRGTGRNTEAFF. The CDR3 DNA reads TGTGCCATCAGAGGGACAGGGAGGAACACTGAAGCTTTCTTT.

The V gene is TRBV12-3 or TRBV12-4, the J gene TRBJ1-3; weak D call: TRBD1 (6 bases). The ends were cut back, 0 bases at V and 0 bases at J, with 6 bases in the middle. The CDR3 is 15 amino acids. CDR3 bases: TGTGCCAGCAGTTTAGCAGGGGGCTCTGGAAACACCATATATTTT. Translation: CASSLAGGSGNTIYF.

The V gene is TRBV18, the J gene TRBJ1-2; TRBD1 matches 8 bases. The junction had 5 bases not matched to a gene; V was cut back by 3 bases and J by 8 bases. CDR3 length: 13 amino acids. The germline gives CDR1 KGHSH, CDR2 LQKENI. CDR3: CASSPGQEFGYTF. CDR3 coding DNA: TGTGCCAGCTCACCGGGACAGGAGTTCGGCTACACCTTC.